Each of the 5 T cell receptor delta chains below was sequenced from the same sample in a study of Vδ1+ human thymocytes. Study outcomes and limitations: In the thymus, TRG and TRD repertoires looked highly polyclonal with Gaussian CDR3 lengths.

Antigens of these TCRs are unknown. Sequences come from RNA converted to cDNA by reverse transcription. CDR3 amplicons came from multiplex PCR with pooled V-gene forward and constant-region reverse primers. TCRdb called clones anew from the multiplex PCR reads with CATT. This sample has 70,000 to 90,000 delta-chain clones, with around 34% found just once. Sequencing was carried out using Vdelta1+ gamma-delta thymocytes from the thymus. Specified subset: FACS-sorted CD3+ TCRalphabeta- TCRVdelta1+ TCRVdelta2- thymocytes. Source of these receptors: a boy under two years old who had congenital heart surgery.

The chain joins TRDV1 to TRDJ1, with 9 bases that match TRDD3. V was pared by 0 bases and J by 7 bases, with 12 bases of the junction left unmatched. Germline loops: CDR1 TSWWSYY, CDR2 QGS. The CDR3 extends over 17 amino acids. The CDR3 loop is CALGELTTLGDPGKLIF. The CDR3 DNA is TGTGCTCTTGGGGAACTAACTACCCTGGGGGATCCCGGTAAACTCATCTTT.

The chain employs TRDV1 and TRDJ1; 8 bases align to TRDD3. The CDR3 consists of 22 residues. The V and J ends lost 0 bases and 1 base, in that order; junction bases with no gene match: 22. CDR1 is TSWWSYY, CDR2 QGS, per germline. Written as DNA, the CDR3 is TGTGCTCTTGGGGAACTATTTAGTCCTACGACCCCCTGGGGGAGGATCACCGATAAACTCATCTTT. The encoded protein is CALGELFSPTTPWGRITDKLIF.

The rearrangement links TRDV1 to TRDJ1; TRDD2 might be the D (6 bases). The CDR3 loop spans 14 amino acids. Germline V gene data show CDR1 as TSWWSYY and CDR2 as QGS. The V end was cut by 4 bases, the J end by 2 bases, with 11 bases between. The CDR3 loop is CALGVLRRTDKLIF. The DNA of the CDR3 is TGTGCTCTTGGGGTCCTACGTCGAACCGATAAACTCATCTTT.

The chain uses TRDV1 and TRDJ1, with D possibly matching TRDD2 (6 bases). Trimming cost V 1 base and J 0 bases, with 18 bases left between them. The CDR3 has 18 amino acids. Germline V lookup: CDR1 TSWWSYY, CDR2 QGS. As DNA, the CDR3 is TGTGCTCTTGGGGAACCCATCCTACGGGGGTTGTACACCGATAAACTCATCTTT. The encoded protein is CALGEPILRGLYTDKLIF.

The chain uses TRDV1 and TRDJ1; D remains unclear. CDR1 is TSWWSYY, CDR2 QGS, per germline. V shed 2 bases and J shed 0 bases, with 25 bases lying between them. This CDR3 has 20 amino acids. The CDR3 bases are TGTGCTCTTGGGGAAATGTACCAGATCTCTCGTGGCAGATACACCGATAAACTCATCTTT. This sequence encodes CALGEMYQISRGRYTDKLIF.